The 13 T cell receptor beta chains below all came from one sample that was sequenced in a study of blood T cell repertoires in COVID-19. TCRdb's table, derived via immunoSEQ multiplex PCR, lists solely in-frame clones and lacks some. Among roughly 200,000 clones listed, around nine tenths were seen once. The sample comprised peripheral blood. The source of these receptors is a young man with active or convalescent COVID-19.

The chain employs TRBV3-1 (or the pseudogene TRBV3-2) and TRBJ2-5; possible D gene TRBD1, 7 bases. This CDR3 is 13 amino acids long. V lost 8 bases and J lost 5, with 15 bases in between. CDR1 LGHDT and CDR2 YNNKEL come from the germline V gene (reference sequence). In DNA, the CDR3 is TGTGCCAGCGATCAGGGGGGACGGGAGACCCAGTACTTC. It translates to CASDQGGRETQYF.

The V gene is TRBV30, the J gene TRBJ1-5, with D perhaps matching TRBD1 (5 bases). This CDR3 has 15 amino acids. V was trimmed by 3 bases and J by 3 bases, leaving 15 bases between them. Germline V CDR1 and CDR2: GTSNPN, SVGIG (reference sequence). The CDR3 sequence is CAWRGGGGYNQPQHF. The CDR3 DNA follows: TGTGCCTGGAGGGGGGGTGGAGGATACAATCAGCCCCAGCATTTT.

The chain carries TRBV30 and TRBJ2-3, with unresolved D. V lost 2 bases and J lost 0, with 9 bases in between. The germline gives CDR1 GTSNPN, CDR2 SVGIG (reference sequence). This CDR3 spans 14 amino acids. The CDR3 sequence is CAWSSGSSTDTQYF. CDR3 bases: TGTGCCTGGAGTTCCGGTTCTAGCACAGATACGCAGTATTTT.

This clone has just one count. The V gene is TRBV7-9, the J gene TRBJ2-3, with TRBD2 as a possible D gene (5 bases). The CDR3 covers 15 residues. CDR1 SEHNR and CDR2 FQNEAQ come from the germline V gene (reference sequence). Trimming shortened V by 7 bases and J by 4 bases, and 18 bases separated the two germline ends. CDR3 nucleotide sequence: TGTGCCAGCACCTCAAGGTATGAGGGCGCAGATACGCAGTATTTT. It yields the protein CASTSRYEGADTQYF.

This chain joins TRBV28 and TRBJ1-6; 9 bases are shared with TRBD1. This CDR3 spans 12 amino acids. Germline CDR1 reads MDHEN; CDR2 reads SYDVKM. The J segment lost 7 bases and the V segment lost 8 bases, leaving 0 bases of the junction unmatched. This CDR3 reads CASGQGNSPLHF. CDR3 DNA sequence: TGTGCCAGCGGACAGGGGAATTCACCCCTCCACTTT. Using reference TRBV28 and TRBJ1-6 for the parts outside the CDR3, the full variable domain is DVKVTQSSRYLVKRTGEKVFLECVQDMDHENMFWYRQDPGLGLRLIYFSYDVKMKEKGDIPEGYSVSREKKERFSLILESASTNQTSMYLCASGQGNSPLHFGNGTRLTVT.

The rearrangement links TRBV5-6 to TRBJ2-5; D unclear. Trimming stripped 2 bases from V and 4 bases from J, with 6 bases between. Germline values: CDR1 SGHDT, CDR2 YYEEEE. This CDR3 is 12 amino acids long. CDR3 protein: CASSFPSETQYF. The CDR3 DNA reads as TGTGCCAGCAGCTTTCCGTCAGAGACCCAGTACTTC.

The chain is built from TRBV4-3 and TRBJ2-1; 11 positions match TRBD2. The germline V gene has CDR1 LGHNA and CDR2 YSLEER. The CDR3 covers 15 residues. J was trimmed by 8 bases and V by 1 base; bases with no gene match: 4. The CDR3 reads CASSQGLAGIYEQFF. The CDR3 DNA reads TGCGCCAGCAGCCAAGGACTAGCGGGAATTTATGAGCAGTTCTTC.

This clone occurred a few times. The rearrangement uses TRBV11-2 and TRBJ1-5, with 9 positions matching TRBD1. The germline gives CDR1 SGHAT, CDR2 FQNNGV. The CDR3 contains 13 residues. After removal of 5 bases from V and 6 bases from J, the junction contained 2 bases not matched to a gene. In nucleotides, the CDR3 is TGTGCCAGCAGCCAGACAGGGGGTCAGCCCCAGCATTTT. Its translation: CASSQTGGQPQHF.

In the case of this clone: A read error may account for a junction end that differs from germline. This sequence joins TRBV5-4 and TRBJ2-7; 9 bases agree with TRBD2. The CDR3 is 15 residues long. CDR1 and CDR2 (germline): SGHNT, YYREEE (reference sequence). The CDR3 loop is CARSGGGAGAYEQYF. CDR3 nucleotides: TGTGCCCGCAGCGGCGGGGGGGCGGGGGCCTACGAGCAGTACTTC.

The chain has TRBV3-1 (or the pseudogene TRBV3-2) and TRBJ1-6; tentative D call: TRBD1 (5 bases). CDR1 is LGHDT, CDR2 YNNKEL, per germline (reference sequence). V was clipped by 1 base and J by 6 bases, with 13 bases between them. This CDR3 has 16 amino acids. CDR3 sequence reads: CASSQGRGAINSPLHF. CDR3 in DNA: TGTGCCAGCAGCCAAGGGAGGGGCGCAATTAATTCACCCCTCCACTTT.

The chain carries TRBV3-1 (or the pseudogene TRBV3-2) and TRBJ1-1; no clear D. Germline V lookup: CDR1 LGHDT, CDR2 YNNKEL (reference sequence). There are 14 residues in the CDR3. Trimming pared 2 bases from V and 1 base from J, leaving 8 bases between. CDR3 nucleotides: TGTGCCAGCAGCCAAATCCGGGGGAACACTGAAGCTTTCTTT. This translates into CASSQIRGNTEAFF.

The CDR3 DNA reads TGTGCCAGCAGCTTTGACCCGACGGAGTACTATGGCTACACCTTC. As protein: CASSFDPTEYYGYTF. The V gene is TRBV5-5, the J gene TRBJ1-2; no reliable D call. Germline CDR1 SGHKS, CDR2 YYEKEE (reference sequence). The CDR3 contains 15 residues. V lost 2 bases and J 3 bases, leaving 14 bases between the germline ends.

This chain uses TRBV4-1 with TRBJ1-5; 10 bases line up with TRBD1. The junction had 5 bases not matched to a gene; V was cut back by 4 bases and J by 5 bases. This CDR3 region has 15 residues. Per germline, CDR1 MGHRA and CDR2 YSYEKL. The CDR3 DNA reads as TGCGCCAGCAGCCGAGGACAGGGGGAATATCAGCCCCAGCATTTT. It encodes CASSRGQGEYQPQHF.